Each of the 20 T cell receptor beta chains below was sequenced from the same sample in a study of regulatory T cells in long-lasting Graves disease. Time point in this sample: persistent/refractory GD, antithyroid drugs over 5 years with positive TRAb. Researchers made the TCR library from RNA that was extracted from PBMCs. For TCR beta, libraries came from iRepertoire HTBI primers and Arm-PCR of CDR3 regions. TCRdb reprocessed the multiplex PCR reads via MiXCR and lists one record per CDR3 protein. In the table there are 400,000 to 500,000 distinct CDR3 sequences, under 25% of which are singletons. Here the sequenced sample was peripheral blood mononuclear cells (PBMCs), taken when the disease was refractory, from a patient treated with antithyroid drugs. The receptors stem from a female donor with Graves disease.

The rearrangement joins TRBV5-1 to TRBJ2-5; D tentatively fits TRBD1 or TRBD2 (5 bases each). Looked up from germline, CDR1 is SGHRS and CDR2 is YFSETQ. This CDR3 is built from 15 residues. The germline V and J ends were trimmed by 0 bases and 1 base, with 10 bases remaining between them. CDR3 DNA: TGCGCCAGCAGCTTGGCCTCGGGGCTCCAAGAGACCCAGTACTTC. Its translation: CASSLASGLQETQYF.

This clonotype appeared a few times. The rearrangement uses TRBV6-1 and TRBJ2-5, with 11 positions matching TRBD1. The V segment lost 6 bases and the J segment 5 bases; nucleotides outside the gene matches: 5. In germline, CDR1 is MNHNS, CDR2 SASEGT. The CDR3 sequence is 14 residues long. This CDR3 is CASRQDRGRETQYF. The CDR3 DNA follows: TGTGCCAGCAGGCAGGACAGGGGGCGGGAGACCCAGTACTTC.

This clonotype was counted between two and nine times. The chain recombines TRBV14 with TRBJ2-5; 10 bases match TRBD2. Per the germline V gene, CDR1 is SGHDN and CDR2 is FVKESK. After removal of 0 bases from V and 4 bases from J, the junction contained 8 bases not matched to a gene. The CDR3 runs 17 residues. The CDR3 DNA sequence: TGTGCCAGCAGCCAAGATAATGGGCTAGCGGGAGCAGAGACCCAGTACTTC. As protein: CASSQDNGLAGAETQYF.

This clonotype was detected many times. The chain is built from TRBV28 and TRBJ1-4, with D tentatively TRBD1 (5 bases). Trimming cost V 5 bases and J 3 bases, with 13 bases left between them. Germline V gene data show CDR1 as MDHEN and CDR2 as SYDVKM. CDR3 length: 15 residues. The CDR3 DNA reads TGTGCCAGCAGTCAGGGTTCGGGTCCTAATGAAAAACTGTTTTTT. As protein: CASSQGSGPNEKLFF.

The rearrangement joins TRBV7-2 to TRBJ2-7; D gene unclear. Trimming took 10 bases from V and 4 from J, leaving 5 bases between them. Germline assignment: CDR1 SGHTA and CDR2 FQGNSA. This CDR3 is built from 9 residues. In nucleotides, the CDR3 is TGTGCCACCCGTTACGAGCAGTACTTC. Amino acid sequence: CATRYEQYF.

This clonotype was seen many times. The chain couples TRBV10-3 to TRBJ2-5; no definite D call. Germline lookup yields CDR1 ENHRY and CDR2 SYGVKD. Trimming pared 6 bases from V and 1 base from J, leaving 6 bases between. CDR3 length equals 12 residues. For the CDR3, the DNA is TGTGCCATCAGCTCGGCCCAAGAGACCCAGTACTTC. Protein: CAISSAQETQYF.

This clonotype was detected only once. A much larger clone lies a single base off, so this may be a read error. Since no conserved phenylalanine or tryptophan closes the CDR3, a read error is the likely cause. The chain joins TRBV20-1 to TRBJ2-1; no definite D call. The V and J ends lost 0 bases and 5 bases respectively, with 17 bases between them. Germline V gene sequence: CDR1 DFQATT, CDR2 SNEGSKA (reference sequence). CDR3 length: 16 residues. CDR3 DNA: TGCAGTGCTAGAGAAGGCGGAAAAGGGATGCACAATGAGCAGTTCTCC. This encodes CSAREGGKGMHNEQFS.

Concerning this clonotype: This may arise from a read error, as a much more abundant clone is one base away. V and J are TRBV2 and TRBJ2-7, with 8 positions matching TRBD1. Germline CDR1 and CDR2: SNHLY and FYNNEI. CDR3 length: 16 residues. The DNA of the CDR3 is TGTGCCGGCAGTGAAGCTGGTCGGACAGGGAGGTACGAGCAGTACTTC. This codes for CAGSEAGRTGRYEQYF.

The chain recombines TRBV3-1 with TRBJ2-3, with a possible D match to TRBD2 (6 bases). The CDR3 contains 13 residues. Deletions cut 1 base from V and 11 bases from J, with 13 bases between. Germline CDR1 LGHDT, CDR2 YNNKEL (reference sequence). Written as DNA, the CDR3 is TGTGCCAGCAGCCAAGTGCGACGAGCGGGGCAGTATTTT. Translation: CASSQVRRAGQYF.

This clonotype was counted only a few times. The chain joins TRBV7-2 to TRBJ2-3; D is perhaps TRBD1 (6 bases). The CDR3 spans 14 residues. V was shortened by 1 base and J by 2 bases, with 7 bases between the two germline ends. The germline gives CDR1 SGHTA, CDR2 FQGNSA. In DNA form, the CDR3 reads TGTGCCAGCAGCTTAGGACAGGTCACAGATACGCAGTATTTT. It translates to CASSLGQVTDTQYF.

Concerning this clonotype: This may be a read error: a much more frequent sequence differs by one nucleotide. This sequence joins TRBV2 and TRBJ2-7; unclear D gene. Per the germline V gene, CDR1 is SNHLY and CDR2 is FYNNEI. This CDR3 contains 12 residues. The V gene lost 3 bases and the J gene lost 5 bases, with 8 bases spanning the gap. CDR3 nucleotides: TGTGCCAGCAGTGACCGGACCCACGAGCAGTACTTC. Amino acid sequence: CASSDRTHEQYF.

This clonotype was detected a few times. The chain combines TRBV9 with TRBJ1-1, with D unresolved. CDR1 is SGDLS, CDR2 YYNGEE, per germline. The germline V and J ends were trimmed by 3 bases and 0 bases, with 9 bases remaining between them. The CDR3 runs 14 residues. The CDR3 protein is CASSGKNMNTEAFF. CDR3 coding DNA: TGTGCCAGCAGCGGTAAGAACATGAACACTGAAGCTTTCTTT.

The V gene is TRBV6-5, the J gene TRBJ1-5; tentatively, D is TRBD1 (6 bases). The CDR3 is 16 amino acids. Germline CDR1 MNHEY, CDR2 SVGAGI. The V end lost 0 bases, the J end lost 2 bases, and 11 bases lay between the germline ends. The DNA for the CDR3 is TGTGCCAGCAGTTACTCTCGGACAGCCGGCAATCAGCCCCAGCATTTT. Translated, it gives CASSYSRTAGNQPQHF.

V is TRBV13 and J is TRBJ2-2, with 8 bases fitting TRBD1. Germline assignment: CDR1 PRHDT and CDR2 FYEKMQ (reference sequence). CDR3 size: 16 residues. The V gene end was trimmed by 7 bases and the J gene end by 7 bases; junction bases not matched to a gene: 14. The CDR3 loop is CASTFRPGGHGGELFF. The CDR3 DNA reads TGTGCCAGCACCTTCCGCCCAGGGGGCCATGGCGGGGAGCTGTTTTTT.

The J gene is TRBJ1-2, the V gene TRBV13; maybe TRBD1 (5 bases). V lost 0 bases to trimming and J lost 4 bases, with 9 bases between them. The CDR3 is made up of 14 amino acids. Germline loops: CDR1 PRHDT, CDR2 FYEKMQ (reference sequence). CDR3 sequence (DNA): TGTGCCAGCAGCTTAGGGGGAGGGACCTATGGCTACACCTTC. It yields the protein CASSLGGGTYGYTF.

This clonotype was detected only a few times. The CDR3 region is CAISGRGTSNYGYTF. The CDR3 DNA sequence: TGTGCCATCAGCGGAAGAGGGACGTCTAACTATGGCTACACCTTC. This chain links TRBV10-3 with TRBJ1-2; D perhaps matches TRBD1 (5 bases). V lost 6 bases and J 0 bases, leaving 14 bases between the germline ends. CDR1 ENHRY and CDR2 SYGVKD come from the germline V gene. CDR3 size: 15 residues.

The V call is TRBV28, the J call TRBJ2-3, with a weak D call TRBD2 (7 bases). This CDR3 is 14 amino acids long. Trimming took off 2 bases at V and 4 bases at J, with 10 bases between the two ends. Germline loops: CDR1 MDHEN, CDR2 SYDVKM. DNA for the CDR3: TGTGCCAGCAGTTTAGCGGGGGCCTCAGATACGCAGTATTTT. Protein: CASSLAGASDTQYF.

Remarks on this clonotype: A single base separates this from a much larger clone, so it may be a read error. CDR3 DNA sequence: TGTGCCGGCAGTTACGGCACAGTGGACTATGGCTACACCTTC. It translates to CAGSYGTVDYGYTF. V gene TRBV6-5 combines with J gene TRBJ1-2; D remains ambiguous. Per germline, CDR1 MNHEY and CDR2 SVGAGI. This CDR3 spans 14 amino acids.

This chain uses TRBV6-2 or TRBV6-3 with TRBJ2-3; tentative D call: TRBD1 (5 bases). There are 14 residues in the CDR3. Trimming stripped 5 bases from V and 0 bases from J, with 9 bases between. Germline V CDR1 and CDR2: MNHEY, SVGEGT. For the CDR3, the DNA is TGTGCCAGCAGTACACAGGCGAGCACAGATACGCAGTATTTT. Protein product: CASSTQASTDTQYF.

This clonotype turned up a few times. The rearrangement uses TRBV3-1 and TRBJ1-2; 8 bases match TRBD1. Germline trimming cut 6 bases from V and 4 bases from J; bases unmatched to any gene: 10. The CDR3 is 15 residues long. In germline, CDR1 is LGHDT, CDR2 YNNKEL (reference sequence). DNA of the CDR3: TGTGCCAGCAGTCCCGGGACAGGCGGAACCTATGGCTACACCTTC. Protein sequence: CASSPGTGGTYGYTF.